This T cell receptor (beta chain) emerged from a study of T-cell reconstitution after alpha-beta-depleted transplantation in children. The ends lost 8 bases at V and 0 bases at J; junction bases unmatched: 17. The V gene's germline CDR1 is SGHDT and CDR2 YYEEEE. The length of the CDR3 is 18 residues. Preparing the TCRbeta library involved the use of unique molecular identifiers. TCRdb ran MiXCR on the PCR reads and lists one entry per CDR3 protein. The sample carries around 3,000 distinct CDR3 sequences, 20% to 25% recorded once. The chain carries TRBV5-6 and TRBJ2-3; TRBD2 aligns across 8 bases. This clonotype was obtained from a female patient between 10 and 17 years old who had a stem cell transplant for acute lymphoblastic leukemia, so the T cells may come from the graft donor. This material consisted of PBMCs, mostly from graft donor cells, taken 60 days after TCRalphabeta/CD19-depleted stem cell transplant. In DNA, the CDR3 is TGTGCCAGGGTCAAAGGGATAGCTAGCGGGTCCAGCACAGATACGCAGTATTTT. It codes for CARVKGIASGSSTDTQYF.